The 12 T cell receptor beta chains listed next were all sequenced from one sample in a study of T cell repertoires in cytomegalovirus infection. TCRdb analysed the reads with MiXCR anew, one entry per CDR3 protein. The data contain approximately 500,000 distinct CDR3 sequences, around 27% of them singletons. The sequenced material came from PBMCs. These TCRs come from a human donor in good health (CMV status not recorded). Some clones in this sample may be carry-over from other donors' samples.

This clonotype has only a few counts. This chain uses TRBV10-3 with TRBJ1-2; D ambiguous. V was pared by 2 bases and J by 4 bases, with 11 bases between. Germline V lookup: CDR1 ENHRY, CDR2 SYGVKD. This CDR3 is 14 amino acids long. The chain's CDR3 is CAISENGIRYGYTF. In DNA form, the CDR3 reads TGTGCCATCAGTGAGAACGGCATTCGCTATGGCTACACCTTC.

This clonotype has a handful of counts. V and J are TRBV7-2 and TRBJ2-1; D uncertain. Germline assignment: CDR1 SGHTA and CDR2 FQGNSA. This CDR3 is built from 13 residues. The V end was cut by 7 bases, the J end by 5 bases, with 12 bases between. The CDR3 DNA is TGTGCCAGCAACCTCCAACTTAACAATGAGCAGTTCTTC. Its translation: CASNLQLNNEQFF.

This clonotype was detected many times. CDR3 bases: TGTGCCAGCCAGGGTATCGGAAACATTCAGTACTTC. It translates to CASQGIGNIQYF. V and J are TRBV28 and TRBJ2-4, with D maybe TRBD1 (5 bases). Trimming removed 8 bases from V and 6 bases from J, with 11 bases in between. Germline CDR1 is MDHEN and CDR2 is SYDVKM. CDR3 length: 12 amino acids.

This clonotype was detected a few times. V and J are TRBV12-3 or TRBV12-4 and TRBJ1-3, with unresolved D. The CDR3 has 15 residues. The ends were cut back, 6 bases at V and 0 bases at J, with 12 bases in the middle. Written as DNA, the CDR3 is TGTGCCAGCAGCAACGGGATCAACTCTGGAAACACCATATATTTT. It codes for CASSNGINSGNTIYF.

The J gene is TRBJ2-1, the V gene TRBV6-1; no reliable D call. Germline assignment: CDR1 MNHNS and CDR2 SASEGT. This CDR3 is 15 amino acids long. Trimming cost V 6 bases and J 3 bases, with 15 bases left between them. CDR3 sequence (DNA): TGTGCCAGCAGAGCCTTAGAAGCCTACTACAATGAGCAGTTCTTC. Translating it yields CASRALEAYYNEQFF.

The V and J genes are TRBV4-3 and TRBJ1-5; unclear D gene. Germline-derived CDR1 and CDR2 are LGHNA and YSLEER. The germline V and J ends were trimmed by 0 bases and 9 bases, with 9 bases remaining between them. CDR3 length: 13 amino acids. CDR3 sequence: CASSQDGETPQHF. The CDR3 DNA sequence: TGCGCCAGCAGCCAAGATGGAGAAACGCCCCAGCATTTT.

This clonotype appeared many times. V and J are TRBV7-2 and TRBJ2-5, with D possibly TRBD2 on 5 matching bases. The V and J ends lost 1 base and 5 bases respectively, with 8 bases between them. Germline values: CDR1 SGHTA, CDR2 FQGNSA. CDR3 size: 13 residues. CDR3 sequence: CASSLVPGETQYF. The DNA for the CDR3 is TGTGCCAGCAGCTTAGTCCCGGGGGAGACCCAGTACTTC.

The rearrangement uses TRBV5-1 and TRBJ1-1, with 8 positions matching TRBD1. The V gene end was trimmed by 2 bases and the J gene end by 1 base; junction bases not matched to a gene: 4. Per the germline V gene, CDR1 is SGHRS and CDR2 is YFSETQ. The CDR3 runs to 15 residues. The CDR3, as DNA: TGCGCCAGCAGCTTTGGCGGGACAGGGAACACTGAAGCTTTCTTT. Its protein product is CASSFGGTGNTEAFF.

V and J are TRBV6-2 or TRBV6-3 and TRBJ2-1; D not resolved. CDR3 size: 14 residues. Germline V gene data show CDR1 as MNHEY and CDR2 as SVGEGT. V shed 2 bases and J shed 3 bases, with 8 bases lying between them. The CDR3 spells CASSYPQYYNEQFF. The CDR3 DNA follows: TGTGCCAGCAGTTACCCACAGTACTACAATGAGCAGTTCTTC.

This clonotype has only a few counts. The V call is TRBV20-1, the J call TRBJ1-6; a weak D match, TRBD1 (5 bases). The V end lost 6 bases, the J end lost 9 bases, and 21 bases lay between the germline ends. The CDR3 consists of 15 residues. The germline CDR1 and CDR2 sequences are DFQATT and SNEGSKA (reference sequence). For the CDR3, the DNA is TGCAGTGCCAGGCCCGAGGGGCAACTTGGTTCACCCCTCCACTTT. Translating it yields CSARPEGQLGSPLHF.

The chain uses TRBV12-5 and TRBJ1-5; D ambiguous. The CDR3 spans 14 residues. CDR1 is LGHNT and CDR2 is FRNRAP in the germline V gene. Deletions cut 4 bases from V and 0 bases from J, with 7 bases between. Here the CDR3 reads CASGYGDSNQPQHF. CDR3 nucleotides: TGTGCTAGTGGTTACGGAGATAGCAATCAGCCCCAGCATTTT.

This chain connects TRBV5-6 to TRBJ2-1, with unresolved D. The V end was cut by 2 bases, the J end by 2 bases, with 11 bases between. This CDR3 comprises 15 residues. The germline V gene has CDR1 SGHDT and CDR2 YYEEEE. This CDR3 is CASSFGDSTYNEQFF. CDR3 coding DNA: TGTGCCAGCAGCTTTGGTGACTCTACCTACAATGAGCAGTTCTTC.